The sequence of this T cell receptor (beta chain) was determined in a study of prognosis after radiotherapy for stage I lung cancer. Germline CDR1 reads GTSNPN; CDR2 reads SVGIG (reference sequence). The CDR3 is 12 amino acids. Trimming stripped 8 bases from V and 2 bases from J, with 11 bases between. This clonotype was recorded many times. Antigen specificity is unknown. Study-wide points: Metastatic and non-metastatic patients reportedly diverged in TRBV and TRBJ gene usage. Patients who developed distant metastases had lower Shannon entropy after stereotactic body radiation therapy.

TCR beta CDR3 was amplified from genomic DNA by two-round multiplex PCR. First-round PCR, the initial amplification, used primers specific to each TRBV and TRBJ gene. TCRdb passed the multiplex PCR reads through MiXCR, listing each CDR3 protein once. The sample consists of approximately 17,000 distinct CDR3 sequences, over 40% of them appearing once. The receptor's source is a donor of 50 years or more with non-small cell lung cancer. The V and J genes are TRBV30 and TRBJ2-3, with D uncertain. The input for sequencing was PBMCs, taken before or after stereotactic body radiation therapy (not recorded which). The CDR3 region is CAARSATDTQYF. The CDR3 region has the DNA TGTGCCGCCCGGTCCGCCACAGATACGCAGTATTTT.